This T cell receptor beta chain appears in the sequencing data of a study of T cell repertoires in cytomegalovirus infection (dated by TCRdb to about 2019). Study-level background: The peptide stimulations were aimed at well-studied HLA-B-restricted epitopes as well as recently identified HLA-C-restricted CMV epitopes, whose presentation resists viral immunomodulation. Because public TCR beta signatures pointed to carriage of CMV infection together with the matching HLA type, the HLA type of each donor mattered for the analysis. Study-level results and caveats: The ex vivo response was dominated by HLA-C-restricted CMV-specific TCR beta clonotypes, which also provided the single most frequent clonotype in two of eight donors. Cumulative frequency of public TCR beta family members discriminated carriers of CMV infection plus the relevant HLA type in this cohort and an independent approximately 350-donor cohort.

TCRdb lists the instrument as Illumina HiSeq 1500. TCRdb reanalyzed the raw reads on its own, using fastp at Q25 for trimming and MiXCR for clone calling, and kept in-frame beta chains. Rows with a matching CDR3 protein are joined into one entry that keeps the most common DNA and genes. Within this sample are some 62,000 distinct CDR3 sequences, with roughly 21% of them counted one time only. The ten largest clonotypes hold roughly 73% of the sample. The label giving this sample's treatment or condition can be read as: in vitro stimulation with specific CMV peptide epitopes to enrich CMV-specific T cells. According to the germline V gene, CDR1 reads MNHEY and CDR2 reads SVGEGT. Its CDR3 holds 15 amino acids, cysteine through phenylalanine. Only the CDR3 region is kept as DNA, spanning 45 bases read in frame from base 1. Trimming costs V 4 bases and J 2 bases, and their ends lie 14 bases apart. Regarding this clonotype: Its antigen is not yet known. Within one base of it there is no much larger clone, and no base qualities were kept.

Recombination linked TRBV6-2 or TRBV6-3 to TRBJ1-2, with no reliable assignment of the D segment. The receptor was isolated from a human donor in good health (CMV status not recorded). Some clones in this sample may be carry-over from other donors' samples. The sample was CD8+ T cells from cultured PBMCs, taken from culture after CMV antigen stimulation. The sequenced DNA is TGTGCCAGCAGTTTAGACTTTGACGGCAACTATGGCTACACCTTC. Its amino acids are CASSLDFDGNYGYTF.